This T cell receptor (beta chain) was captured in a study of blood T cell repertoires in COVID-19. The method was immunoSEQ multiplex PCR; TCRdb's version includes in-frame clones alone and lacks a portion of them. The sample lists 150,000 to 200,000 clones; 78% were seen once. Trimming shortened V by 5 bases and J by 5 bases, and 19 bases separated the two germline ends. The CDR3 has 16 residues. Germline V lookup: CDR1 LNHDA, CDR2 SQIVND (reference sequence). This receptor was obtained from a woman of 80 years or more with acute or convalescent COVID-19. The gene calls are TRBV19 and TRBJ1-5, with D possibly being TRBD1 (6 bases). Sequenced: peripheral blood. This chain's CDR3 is CASSLWRGAADQPQHF. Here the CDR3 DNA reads TGTGCCAGTAGTTTGTGGCGGGGGGCAGCGGATCAGCCCCAGCATTTT.